This T cell receptor (beta chain) was sequenced for a study of blood T cell repertoires in COVID-19 (TCRdb year 2020). For the study in its entirety: Collaborator samples came from the United States, Italy and Spain and covered acute and convalescent phases of COVID-19. Subjects who had been exposed to COVID-19, were actively infected with it, or had recovered from it provided the deeply sampled blood TCRbeta repertoires that made up the dataset. Where HLA class I and class II types were available, the types were taken from metadata supplied by the sample provider, not from assay-based typing. The sample metadata nearly always contained a de-identified subject ID, COVID-19 status, age in years and sex. Samples came from the ongoing ImmuneRACE study (first 160 participants) plus 1,254 subjects from 6 global collaborators. A freely available public database, intended as a resource for researchers studying the immune response to SARS-CoV-2, is where the repertoires were released. The material from the prospective study consisted of cDNA or gDNA derived from T cells, B-cell-depleted T cells, or PBMCs.

Worth noting for this clone: Its antigen remains unidentified. Base-call qualities are not available, and no considerably larger clone is one nucleotide away.

In the germline V gene (reference sequence), CDR1 corresponds to LNHDA and CDR2 to SQIVND. V is cut back by 5 bases and J by 0 bases, with 4 bases in the junction unmatched. The CDR3 goes from the cysteine to the phenylalanine over 16 residues. The retained sequence is limited to the CDR3, 48 bases, with the frame set at the first base. TCRbeta CDR3 regions were amplified from genomic DNA using the immunoSEQ Assay, a bias-controlled multiplex PCR. Processing in the source paper ran as follows. Within the assay, amplification of reference gene primers was used to estimate how many nucleated cells each sample contained. Sequence reads were collapsed and filtered to measure the absolute abundance of every unique TCRbeta CDR3 rearrangement. For each sample, productive Simpson clonality was calculated as the square root of Simpson's diversity index across productive rearrangements. Not all clones reach the TCRdb copy of this immuneACCESS table, which keeps in-frame sequences only. Checked studies attribute under half of the gap to unresolved V genes and leave the rest unexplained. V, J and clone size were drawn from that table, and D and trimming were deduced from the DNA. The sample contains some 69,000 clones, about 90% of them found a single time. The top ten clonotypes cover 0.4% to 0.55% of the sample.

In Seattle, one collaborating source enrolled patients while the infection was active and tracked those patients longitudinally over the course of disease. The collaborating institutions used their own protocols to collect whole blood in K2EDTA tubes. Collaborator samples were shipped for TCRbeta analysis as frozen whole blood, isolated PBMCs, or DNA extracted from either sample type. The full study reports these points: How much clinical and demographic metadata was included differed by source and by participant, and the metadata was provided uncurated.

This chain is built from TRBV19 and TRBJ1-5; 10 middle bases align to TRBD1. The TCR was taken from a man between 50 and 59 years old with COVID-19, enrolled during active disease. Sequencing was carried out using peripheral blood. CDR3 reads: CASSLRDRGSNQPQHF. At the DNA level, the sequence is TGTGCCAGTAGTCTCCGGGACAGGGGTAGCAATCAGCCCCAGCATTTT.